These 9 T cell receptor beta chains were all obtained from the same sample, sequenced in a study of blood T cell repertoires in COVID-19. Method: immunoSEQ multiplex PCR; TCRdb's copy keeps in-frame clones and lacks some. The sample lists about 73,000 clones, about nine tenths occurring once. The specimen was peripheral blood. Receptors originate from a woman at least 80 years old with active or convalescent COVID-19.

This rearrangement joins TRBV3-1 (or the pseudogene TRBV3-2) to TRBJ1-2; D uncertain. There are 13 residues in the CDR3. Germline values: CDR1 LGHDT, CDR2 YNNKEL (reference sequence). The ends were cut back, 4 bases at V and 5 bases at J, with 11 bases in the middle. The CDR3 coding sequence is TGTGCCAGCAGCCCCGGAGTGCGGTATGGCTACACCTTC. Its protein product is CASSPGVRYGYTF.

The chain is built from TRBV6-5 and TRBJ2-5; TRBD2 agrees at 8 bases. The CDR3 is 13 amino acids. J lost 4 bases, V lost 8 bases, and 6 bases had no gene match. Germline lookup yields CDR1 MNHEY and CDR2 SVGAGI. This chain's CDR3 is CASGGGSGETQYF. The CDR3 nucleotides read TGTGCCAGCGGCGGGGGGAGTGGAGAGACCCAGTACTTC.

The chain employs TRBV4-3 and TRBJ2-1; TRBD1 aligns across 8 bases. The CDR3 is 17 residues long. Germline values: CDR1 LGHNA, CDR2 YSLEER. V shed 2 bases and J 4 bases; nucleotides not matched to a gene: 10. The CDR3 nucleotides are TGCGCCAGCAGCCAAAGGCAAGGCAGGGGGCGATACAATGAGCAGTTCTTC. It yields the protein CASSQRQGRGRYNEQFF.

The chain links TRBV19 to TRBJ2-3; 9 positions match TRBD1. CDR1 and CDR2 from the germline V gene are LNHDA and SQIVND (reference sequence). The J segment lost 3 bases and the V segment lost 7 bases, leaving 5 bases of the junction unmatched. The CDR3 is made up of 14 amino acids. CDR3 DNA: TGTGCCAGTACTTTGACAGGGGGAACAGATACGCAGTATTTT. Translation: CASTLTGGTDTQYF.

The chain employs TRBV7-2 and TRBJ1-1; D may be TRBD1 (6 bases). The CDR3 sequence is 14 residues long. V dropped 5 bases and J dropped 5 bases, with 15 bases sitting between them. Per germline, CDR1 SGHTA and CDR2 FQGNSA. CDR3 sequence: CASSADRIGTEAFF. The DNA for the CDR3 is TGTGCCAGCAGCGCCGACAGGATTGGGACTGAAGCTTTCTTT. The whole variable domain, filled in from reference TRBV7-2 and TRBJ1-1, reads GAGVSQSPSNKVTEKGKDVELRCDPISGHTALYWYRQSLGQGLEFLIYFQGNSAPDKSGLPSDRFSAERTGGSVSTLTIQRTQQEDSAVYLCASSADRIGTEAFFGQGTRLTVV.

Written as DNA, the CDR3 is TGTGCCAGCAGTCCGGGACTACAGGAGTATTTT. This gives the protein CASSPGLQEYF. The chain combines TRBV6-2 or TRBV6-3 with TRBJ2-3; 7 nucleotides line up with TRBD2. V trimming: 5 bases; J trimming: 13 bases; junction bases outside the gene matches: 6. The CDR3 covers 11 residues. From germline, CDR1 is MNHEY and CDR2 SVGEGT.

CDR3 nucleotide sequence: TGTGCCAGCAGCTTAACGCATTCAGTTAACTATGGCTACACCTTC. The encoded protein is CASSLTHSVNYGYTF. This chain uses TRBV5-5 with TRBJ1-2; D is unclear. The CDR3 runs 15 residues. Germline V lookup: CDR1 SGHKS, CDR2 YYEKEE (reference sequence). Trimming left V 2 bases short and J 1 base short, with 12 bases between.

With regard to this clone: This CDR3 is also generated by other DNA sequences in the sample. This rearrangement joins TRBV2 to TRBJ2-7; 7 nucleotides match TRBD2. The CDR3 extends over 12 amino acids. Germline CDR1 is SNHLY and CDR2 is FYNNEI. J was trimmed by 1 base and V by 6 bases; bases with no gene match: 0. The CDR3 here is CASRGGSYEQYF. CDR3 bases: TGTGCCAGCAGGGGGGGGTCCTACGAGCAGTACTTC.

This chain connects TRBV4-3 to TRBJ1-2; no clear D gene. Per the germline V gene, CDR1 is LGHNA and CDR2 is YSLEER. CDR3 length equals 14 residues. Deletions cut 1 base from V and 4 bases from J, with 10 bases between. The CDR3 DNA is TGCGCCAGCAGCCAAGTACAGAGCCTCTATGGCTACACCTTC. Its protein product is CASSQVQSLYGYTF.